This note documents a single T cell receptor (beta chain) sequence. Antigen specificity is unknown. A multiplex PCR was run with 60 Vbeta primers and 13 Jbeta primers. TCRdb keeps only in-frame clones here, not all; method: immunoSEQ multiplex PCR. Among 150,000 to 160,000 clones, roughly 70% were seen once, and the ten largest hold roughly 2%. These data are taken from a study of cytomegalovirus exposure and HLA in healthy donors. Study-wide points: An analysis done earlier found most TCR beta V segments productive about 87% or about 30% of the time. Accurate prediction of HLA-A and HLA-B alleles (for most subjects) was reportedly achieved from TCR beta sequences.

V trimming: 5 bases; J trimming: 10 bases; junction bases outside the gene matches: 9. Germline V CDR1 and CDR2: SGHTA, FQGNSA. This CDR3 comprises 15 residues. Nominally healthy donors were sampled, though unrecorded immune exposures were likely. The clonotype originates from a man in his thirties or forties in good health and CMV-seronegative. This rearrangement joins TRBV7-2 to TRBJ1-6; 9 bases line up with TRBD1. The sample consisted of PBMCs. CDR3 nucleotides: TGTGCCAGCAGCCCCGTCCCGGGACAGGGATCACCCCTCCACTTT. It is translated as CASSPVPGQGSPLHF.